The source of this T cell receptor (beta chain) is a study of OX40 agonist ivuxolimab in advanced cancers. Whole-study findings and limits: With doses of 0.1 to 3.0 mg/kg, CD4+ and CD8+ blood T cells had undergone clonal expansion by week 6.

A word on this clone: Its antigen is unknown.

Produced via immunoSEQ multiplex PCR; TCRdb's table is partial and in-frame only. Among 45,000 to 60,000 clones listed, 70% to 85% were seen once. This TCR came from an adult with an advanced solid tumor such as melanoma, head and neck, liver or kidney cancer. Sequencing used CD4+ or CD8+ T cells sorted from blood, obtained in a trial of the OX40 agonist ivuxolimab.

This chain's CDR3 is CASKRDRGGNQPQHF. The DNA of the CDR3 is TGTGCCAGCAAGAGGGACAGGGGAGGCAATCAGCCCCAGCATTTT. The chain recombines TRBV2 with TRBJ1-5, with TRBD1 matching over 10 bases. From germline, CDR1 is SNHLY and CDR2 FYNNEI. The CDR3 has 15 residues. Germline trimming cut 7 bases from V and 2 bases from J; bases unmatched to any gene: 5.